The 28 T cell receptor beta chains below all came from one sample that was sequenced in a study of OX40 agonist ivuxolimab in advanced cancers. Sequencing was performed with immunoSEQ multiplex PCR; in TCRdb, only in-frame clones are kept and a portion is missing. Found here are approximately 18,000 clones, approximately 78% of them singletons; the top ten hold roughly 25%. Sequenced here: CD4+ or CD8+ T cells sorted from blood, sampled in a trial of the OX40 agonist ivuxolimab. Source of these receptors: an adult with an advanced solid tumor such as melanoma, head and neck, liver or kidney cancer.

The J gene is TRBJ2-1, the V gene TRBV27; D may be TRBD1 (6 bases). The V and J ends lost 3 bases and 5 bases respectively, with 11 bases between them. Germline assignment: CDR1 MNHEY and CDR2 SMNVEV (reference sequence). The CDR3 totals 14 residues. CDR3 sequence reads: CASSFGTTHNEQFF. CDR3 DNA sequence: TGTGCCAGCAGTTTTGGGACAACCCACAATGAGCAGTTCTTC.

J is TRBJ2-1 and V is TRBV27; D is undetermined. V lost 2 bases and J 6 bases, leaving 8 bases between the germline ends. Germline values: CDR1 MNHEY, CDR2 SMNVEV (reference sequence). The CDR3 consists of 13 residues. The CDR3 DNA is TGTGCCAGCAGTTTAACGCTATCCAATGAGCAGTTCTTC. This codes for CASSLTLSNEQFF.

The rearrangement joins TRBV2 to TRBJ1-2; TRBD1 agrees at 9 bases. Trimming removed 1 base from V and 2 bases from J; junction bases left unmatched: 2. Germline V gene lookup returns CDR1 SNHLY and CDR2 FYNNEI. There are 15 residues in the CDR3. CDR3 amino acids: CASSEDRGRNYGYTF. Here the CDR3 DNA reads TGTGCCAGCAGTGAAGACAGGGGGCGAAACTATGGCTACACCTTC. Filled out from reference TRBV2 and TRBJ1-2, the complete variable domain reads EPEVTQTPSHQVTQMGQEVILRCVPISNHLYFYWYRQILGQKVEFLVSFYNNEISEKSEIFDDQFSVERPDGSNFTLKIRSTKLEDSAMYFCASSEDRGRNYGYTFGSGTRLTVV.

This clone turned up a few times. The V gene is TRBV7-9, the J gene TRBJ2-7, with a weak D call TRBD1 (7 bases). V lost 5 bases and J lost 7, with 18 bases in between. The germline V gene has CDR1 SEHNR and CDR2 FQNEAQ (reference sequence). The CDR3 length is 14 residues. The CDR3 bases are TGTGCCAGCAGCATTCCGACAGGGAGGAGTGAGCAGTACTTC. Protein product: CASSIPTGRSEQYF.

This chain links TRBV29-1 with TRBJ2-3; unclear D gene. The CDR3 is made up of 13 amino acids. V lost 7 bases and J 0 bases, leaving 11 bases between the germline ends. Per the germline V gene, CDR1 is SQVTM and CDR2 is ANQGSEA. The CDR3 spells CSAAPASTDTQYF. The CDR3 DNA reads TGCAGCGCTGCCCCAGCGAGCACAGATACGCAGTATTTT.

This clone showed up just a few times. Written as DNA, the CDR3 is TGTGCCAGCAGCCGGACAGGGATTGAAGCTTTCTTT. It codes for CASSRTGIEAFF. J is TRBJ1-1 and V is TRBV28; 8 bases fit TRBD1. CDR3 length: 12 amino acids. Trimming removed 6 bases from V and 7 bases from J; junction bases left unmatched: 4. Germline V gene lookup returns CDR1 MDHEN and CDR2 SYDVKM.

This clone was detected a few times. The genes are TRBV9 and TRBJ2-7, with 7 bases matching TRBD2. The CDR3 is 14 amino acids. Germline values: CDR1 SGDLS, CDR2 YYNGEE. V lost 4 bases and J lost 1; bases outside the gene matches: 5. CDR3 protein: CASSSSSGSYEQYF. The CDR3 bases are TGTGCCAGCAGCTCTTCTAGCGGATCCTACGAGCAGTACTTC.

This clone was recorded a few times. The chain is built from TRBV27 and TRBJ2-7; TRBD2 might be the D (6 bases). Between the trimmed V and J ends, which lost 6 bases and 3 bases, there was a span of 18 bases. The CDR3 loop spans 15 amino acids. Looked up from germline, CDR1 is MNHEY and CDR2 is SMNVEV (reference sequence). Here the CDR3 DNA reads TGTGCCAGCAGCTGGAGGGATTCCTCAGGCTACGAGCAGTACTTC. Translated, it gives CASSWRDSSGYEQYF.

The rearrangement joins TRBV2 to TRBJ2-1; D may be TRBD2 (5 bases). This CDR3 spans 13 amino acids. The V end lost 7 bases, the J end lost 15 bases, and 22 bases lay between the germline ends. Germline values: CDR1 SNHLY, CDR2 FYNNEI. CDR3 nucleotide sequence: TGTGCCAGCAACCTAACTCCGGACTCCCCGAGGTTCTTC. This gives the protein CASNLTPDSPRFF.

The chain carries TRBV30 and TRBJ2-5; D might be TRBD1 (6 bases). Trimming took 4 bases from V and 2 from J, leaving 20 bases between them. The CDR3 is made up of 16 amino acids. The germline gives CDR1 GTSNPN, CDR2 SVGIG (reference sequence). The chain's CDR3 is CAWNRGFDRSQETQYF. As DNA, the CDR3 is TGTGCCTGGAATAGAGGGTTCGACAGGTCGCAAGAGACCCAGTACTTC.

This chain uses TRBV19 with TRBJ2-2; D is undetermined. Germline values: CDR1 LNHDA, CDR2 SQIVND (reference sequence). The CDR3 runs to 15 residues. Deletions cut 3 bases from V and 0 bases from J, with 8 bases between. The CDR3 DNA sequence: TGTGCCAGTAGTATCGTGGCTTCGAACACCGGGGAGCTGTTTTTT. Its protein is CASSIVASNTGELFF. The full variable domain, rest sourced from reference TRBV19 and TRBJ2-2, is DGGITQSPKYLFRKEGQNVTLSCEQNLNHDAMYWYRQDPGQGLRLIYYSQIVNDFQKGDIAEGYSVSREKKESFPLTVTSAQKNPTAFYLCASSIVASNTGELFFGEGSRLTVL.

The gene calls are TRBV7-9 and TRBJ2-1; D gene uncertain. Germline assignment: CDR1 SEHNR and CDR2 FQNEAQ (reference sequence). The CDR3 is 10 amino acids. V lost 11 bases and J lost 7, with 9 bases in between. The CDR3 here is CAERDNEQFF. In nucleotides, the CDR3 is TGTGCCGAACGAGATAATGAGCAGTTCTTC.

The CDR3 is CASSQDPGQGETQYF. CDR3 bases: TGCGCCAGCAGCCAAGATCCCGGTCAAGGGGAGACCCAGTACTTC. V gene TRBV4-1 combines with J gene TRBJ2-5; D is undetermined. CDR1 and CDR2 from the germline V gene are MGHRA and YSYEKL. This CDR3 region has 15 residues. With 0 bases removed from V and 5 bases from J, the gap between germline ends came to 13 bases.

The chain carries TRBV9 and TRBJ2-7; D is uncertain. Germline CDR1 and CDR2: SGDLS and YYNGEE. Trimming removed 0 bases at V and 0 bases at J, with 7 bases between. The CDR3 totals 14 residues. CDR3 DNA sequence: TGTGCCAGCAGCGTAGAACCTAGCTCCTACGAGCAGTACTTC. Protein: CASSVEPSSYEQYF.

The J gene is TRBJ2-7, the V gene TRBV11-1; D is uncertain. V shed 1 base and J shed 2 bases, with 6 bases lying between them. Germline V lookup: CDR1 SGHAT, CDR2 FQDESV (reference sequence). CDR3 length: 13 amino acids. This CDR3 reads CASSLGGTYEQYF. Here the CDR3 DNA reads TGTGCCAGCAGCTTAGGCGGTACCTACGAGCAGTACTTC.

V and J are TRBV9 and TRBJ1-4; 8 nucleotides line up with TRBD1. V was pared by 6 bases and J by 9 bases, with 13 bases of the junction left unmatched. The germline V gene has CDR1 SGDLS and CDR2 YYNGEE. The length of the CDR3 is 15 residues. The CDR3 here is CASIHYRGYSQKLFF. The CDR3 DNA reads as TGTGCCAGCATCCACTACAGGGGGTATTCCCAAAAACTGTTTTTT.

This clone has a handful of counts. The chain has TRBV9 and TRBJ1-6; 7 bases map to TRBD1. V shed 3 bases and J 6 bases; nucleotides not matched to a gene: 9. The CDR3 is 16 residues long. Per germline, CDR1 SGDLS and CDR2 YYNGEE. As DNA, the CDR3 is TGTGCCAGCAGCGCCAAACGAGCAGGGGGTAATTCACCCCTCCACTTT. Translation gives CASSAKRAGGNSPLHF.

The CDR3 reads CASSEDNEQFF. In nucleotides, the CDR3 is TGTGCCAGCAGTGAGGACAATGAGCAGTTCTTC. V is TRBV2 and J is TRBJ2-1, with D unclear. Germline assignment: CDR1 SNHLY and CDR2 FYNNEI. The CDR3 is 11 amino acids. Trimming removed 3 bases at V and 5 bases at J, with 2 bases between. The whole variable domain, filled in from reference TRBV2 and TRBJ2-1, reads EPEVTQTPSHQVTQMGQEVILRCVPISNHLYFYWYRQILGQKVEFLVSFYNNEISEKSEIFDDQFSVERPDGSNFTLKIRSTKLEDSAMYFCASSEDNEQFFGPGTRLTVL.

Note on this clone: The junction shows a germline mismatch at one end, possibly a read error. The chain recombines TRBV6-1 with TRBJ2-2; D is ambiguous. This CDR3 is built from 12 residues. Germline CDR1 is MNHNS and CDR2 is SASEGT. CDR3 sequence (DNA): TGTGCCAGCAGTTTGAACAGCGGGGAGCTGTTTTTT. Translated, it gives CASSLNSGELFF.

The chain combines TRBV9 with TRBJ1-3; 9 nucleotides align to TRBD1. The CDR3 runs to 14 residues. Per the germline V gene, CDR1 is SGDLS and CDR2 is YYNGEE. V lost 4 bases and J lost 4; bases outside the gene matches: 3. The CDR3 bases are TGTGCCAGCAGCAGGACAGGGGAAGGAAACACCATATATTTT. Its protein is CASSRTGEGNTIYF.

The rearrangement links TRBV6-6 to TRBJ2-1; 10 bases match TRBD2. V lost 3 bases, J lost 6 bases, and 5 bases stayed unmatched. CDR3 length: 15 residues. Germline V gives CDR1 MNHNY, CDR2 SVGAGI (reference sequence). The CDR3 region is CASSYSSGSINEQFF. Written as DNA, the CDR3 is TGTGCCAGCAGTTATTCTAGCGGGAGTATCAATGAGCAGTTCTTC.

With respect to this clone: A much larger clone differs by one base, so this may be a read error. Other DNA sequences within the sample encode an identical CDR3. This sequence joins TRBV2 and TRBJ2-7; unclear D gene. This CDR3 has 10 residues. V was shortened by 6 bases and J by 3 bases, with 3 bases between the two germline ends. Per the germline V gene, CDR1 is SNHLY and CDR2 is FYNNEI. CDR3 in amino acids: CASSGYEQYF. CDR3 bases: TGTGCCAGCAGCGGCTACGAGCAGTACTTC.

This rearrangement joins TRBV28 to TRBJ2-5, with D perhaps TRBD1 (5 bases). The CDR3 covers 16 residues. The germline gives CDR1 MDHEN, CDR2 SYDVKM. Trimming shortened V by 1 base and J by 1 base, and 13 bases separated the two germline ends. This CDR3 is CASSLLTAGPQETQYF. DNA of the CDR3: TGTGCCAGCAGTTTATTAACCGCAGGGCCCCAAGAGACCCAGTACTTC. The variable domain in full, completed from reference TRBV28 and TRBJ2-5, reads DVKVTQSSRYLVKRTGEKVFLECVQDMDHENMFWYRQDPGLGLRLIYFSYDVKMKEKGDIPEGYSVSREKKERFSLILESASTNQTSMYLCASSLLTAGPQETQYFGPGTRLLVL.

This clone is classed as medium-sized. V gene TRBV2 combines with J gene TRBJ2-2; possibly TRBD2 for D (7 bases). V was clipped by 6 bases and J by 1 base, with 18 bases between them. The germline V gene has CDR1 SNHLY and CDR2 FYNNEI. This CDR3 has 17 amino acids. The CDR3 DNA reads TGTGCCAGCAGATCGATCGGGGGGCCGTGGAACACCGGGGAGCTGTTTTTT. Protein sequence: CASRSIGGPWNTGELFF.

The gene calls are TRBV9 and TRBJ2-6, with a possible D match to TRBD1 (6 bases). The CDR3 has 17 amino acids. The V gene lost 1 base and the J gene lost 0 bases, with 11 bases spanning the gap. Germline CDR1 and CDR2: SGDLS and YYNGEE. The CDR3 coding sequence is TGTGCCAGCAGCGTACGGGACATCACCTCTGGGGCCAACGTCCTGACTTTC. Translating it yields CASSVRDITSGANVLTF.

The rearrangement uses TRBV7-3 and TRBJ2-3; D is perhaps TRBD1 or TRBD2 (6 bases each). V lost 5 bases and J lost 3, with 15 bases in between. The CDR3 is 15 residues long. Germline lookup yields CDR1 SGHTA and CDR2 FQGTGA. CDR3 sequence (DNA): TGTGCCAGCAGCGTCACGGGGGCGCGAACAGATACGCAGTATTTT. This translates into CASSVTGARTDTQYF.

This chain connects TRBV9 to TRBJ1-1; D ambiguous. The CDR3 length is 14 residues. Trimming left V 3 bases short and J 3 bases short, with 12 bases between. Per germline, CDR1 SGDLS and CDR2 YYNGEE. This CDR3 is CASSAGYWDTEAFF. In DNA form, the CDR3 reads TGTGCCAGCAGCGCAGGATATTGGGACACTGAAGCTTTCTTT.

This chain uses TRBV7-3 with TRBJ2-7; D is perhaps TRBD1 or TRBD2 (5 bases each). The CDR3 extends over 13 amino acids. Trimming took 8 bases from V and 0 from J, leaving 11 bases between them. The germline CDR1 and CDR2 sequences are SGHTA and FQGTGA. The CDR3 DNA reads TGTGCCAGCGGTGAGGGGAGCTCCTACGAGCAGTACTTC. Translation: CASGEGSSYEQYF.